The clone carrying this T cell receptor (beta chain) was detected a few times. Antigen: not known. This sample stems from a study of T cell repertoires in cytomegalovirus infection. For the study at large: Public TCR beta signatures indicated both CMV infection and matching HLA type. Study-level findings and limits: Clonotypes of TCR beta that were HLA-C-restricted and CMV-specific dominated the ex vivo response. The study identified carriers of CMV plus the relevant HLA from cumulative public TCR beta family frequency.

Germline V gene lookup returns CDR1 LNHDA and CDR2 SQIVND (reference sequence). Trimming stripped 1 base from V and 9 bases from J, with 10 bases between. The CDR3 is 13 residues long. Using its own MiXCR run on the reads, TCRdb lists one record per CDR3 protein. The data show 600,000 to 800,000 distinct CDR3 sequences, with approximately 24% seen just once and 7.5% to 9% held by the top ten. The specimen was CD8+ T cells from PBMCs. V is TRBV19 and J is TRBJ2-1; unclear D gene. This receptor was identified in a human donor in good health (CMV status not recorded). Some clones in this sample may be carry-over from other donors' samples. This chain's CDR3 is CASSIGFGTEQFF. CDR3 nucleotides: TGTGCCAGTAGTATAGGTTTTGGTACTGAGCAGTTCTTC.